This is a list of T cell receptor beta chains from one sample in a study of cytomegalovirus exposure and HLA in healthy donors. Clones were read by immunoSEQ multiplex PCR, and TCRdb kept only the in-frame ones, dropping some. This repertoire shows some 170,000 clones, approximately 70% found once; its top ten account for 2% to 2.5%. Input material: PBMCs. The receptors stem from a human donor in good health. Both conserved end residues are part of each CDR3. A D gene is named only where the DNA matches it firmly. A row's size may be missing; if present it is once, few, many or a size class.

J	size	D	V	CDR3	DNA
TRBJ2-3	NA	NA	TRBV7-9	CASSAGRSTDTQYF	TGTGCCAGCAGCGCGGGACGGAGCACAGATACGCAGTATTTT
TRBJ2-3	NA	NA	TRBV5-8	CASIRDSSTDTQYF	TGTGCCAGCATACGGGACTCTAGCACAGATACGCAGTATTTT
TRBJ2-7	NA	NA	TRBV5-6	CASSPAGQLPYEQYF	TGTGCCAGCAGCCCGGCGGGACAGCTACCCTACGAGCAGTACTTC
TRBJ1-1	NA	TRBD1	TRBV7-9	CASRPKDRLGTEAFF	TGTGCCAGCAGGCCCAAGGACAGGCTGGGCACTGAAGCTTTCTTT
TRBJ1-4	NA	NA	TRBV7-3	CASSLTAAGGGEKLFF	TGTGCCAGCAGCTTAACCGCAGCGGGAGGCGGTGAAAAACTGTTTTTT
TRBJ2-7	NA	TRBD1	TRBV14	CASSPKWDRTYEQYF	TGTGCCAGCAGCCCCAAATGGGACAGGACTTACGAGCAGTACTTC
TRBJ1-3	NA	TRBD1	TRBV2	CASSEGGQLGNTIYF	TGTGCCAGCAGTGAGGGGGGACAGCTCGGAAACACCATATATTTT
TRBJ2-5	few	NA	TRBV6-5	CASSAAVGSTQYF	TGTGCCAGCAGTGCCGCTGTGGGGAGTACCCAGTACTTC
TRBJ1-1	NA	NA	TRBV5-4	CASSPGGLVTEAFF	TGTGCCAGCAGCCCGGGGGGGTTGGTCACTGAAGCTTTCTTT
TRBJ2-7	NA	TRBD2	TRBV7-2	CASSAGLAGEQYF	TGTGCCAGCAGCGCCGGACTAGCGGGGGAGCAGTACTTC
TRBJ2-3	NA	TRBD2	TRBV6-1	CASSETSGGADTQYF	TGTGCCAGCAGTGAAACTAGCGGGGGGGCCGATACGCAGTATTTT